The following is a TCR beta chain sequence with its context. This CDR3 region has 13 residues. V lost 6 bases and J lost 5, with 13 bases in between. The germline CDR1 and CDR2 sequences are MNHEY and SVGAGI. This specimen comes from a study of blood T cell repertoires in COVID-19. Study summary: Samples taken during acute and convalescent COVID-19 were collected in the United States, Italy and Spain. From T cells, B-cell-depleted T cells, or PBMCs came the material, which was cDNA or gDNA.

The method was immunoSEQ multiplex PCR; TCRdb's version includes in-frame clones alone and lacks a portion of them. Among about 160,000 clones listed, approximately 80% were seen once. The sequenced sample consisted of peripheral blood. This sequence was found in a woman at least 80 years old with acute or convalescent COVID-19. The chain links TRBV6-5 to TRBJ1-2; D unclear. The CDR3 DNA follows: TGTGCCAGCAGGGAGGGCCCGTTGTATGGCTACACCTTC. The encoded protein is CASREGPLYGYTF.